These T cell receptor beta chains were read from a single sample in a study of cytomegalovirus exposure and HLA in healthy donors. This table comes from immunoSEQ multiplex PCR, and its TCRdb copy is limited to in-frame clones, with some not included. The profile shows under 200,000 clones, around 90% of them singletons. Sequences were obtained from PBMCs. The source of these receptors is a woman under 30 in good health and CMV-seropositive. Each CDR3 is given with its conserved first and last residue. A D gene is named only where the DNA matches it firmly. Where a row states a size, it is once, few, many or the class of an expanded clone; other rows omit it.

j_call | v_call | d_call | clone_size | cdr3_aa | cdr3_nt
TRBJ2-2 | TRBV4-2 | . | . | CASSRTRVNTGELFF | TGTGCCAGCAGCCGAACCAGGGTGAACACCGGGGAGCTGTTTTTT
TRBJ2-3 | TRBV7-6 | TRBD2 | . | CASSFGTSVGSDTQYF | TGTGCCAGCAGCTTCGGGACTAGTGTGGGGTCGGATACGCAGTATTTT
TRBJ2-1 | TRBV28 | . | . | CASRPPGTTYNEQFF | TGTGCCAGCAGACCTCCCGGGACAACCTACAATGAGCAGTTCTTC
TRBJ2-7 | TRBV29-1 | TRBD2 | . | CSVEGGQGLYEQYF | TGCAGCGTTGAGGGAGGGCAGGGTCTGTACGAGCAGTACTTC
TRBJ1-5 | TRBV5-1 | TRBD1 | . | CASSPTGNRNQPQHF | TGCGCCAGCAGCCCGACAGGGAATCGCAATCAGCCCCAGCATTTT
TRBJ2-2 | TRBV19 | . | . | CATQEGIPPGELFF | TGTGCCACCCAAGAGGGAATTCCCCCCGGGGAGCTGTTTTTT
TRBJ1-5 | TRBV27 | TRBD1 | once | CASRTGTGGNQPQHF | TGTGCCAGCAGAACCGGGACAGGGGGCAATCAGCCCCAGCATTTT
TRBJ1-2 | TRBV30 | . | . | CAWSEQDSPLGPNYGYTF | TGTGCCTGGAGTGAGCAGGATTCGCCTTTGGGCCCGAATTATGGCTACACCTTC
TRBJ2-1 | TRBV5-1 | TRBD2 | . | CASTTGLAGAVEQFF | TGCGCCAGCACAACGGGACTAGCGGGAGCCGTTGAGCAGTTCTTC
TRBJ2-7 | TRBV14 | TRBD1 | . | CASSPMTGTEQYF | TGTGCCAGCAGCCCCATGACAGGGACCGAGCAGTACTTC
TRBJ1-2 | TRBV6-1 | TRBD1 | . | CASSEAGGGRGYTF | TGTGCCAGCAGTGAAGCAGGGGGCGGTCGCGGCTACACCTTC
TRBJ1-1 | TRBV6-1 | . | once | CASTGQYDEAFF | TGTGCCAGCACCGGACAGTACGATGAAGCTTTCTTT
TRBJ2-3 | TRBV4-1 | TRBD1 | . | CASSRSGGVDTQYF | TGCGCCAGCAGCCGTTCAGGGGGCGTAGATACGCAGTATTTT
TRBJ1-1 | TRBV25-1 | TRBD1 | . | CASSPLGQVNTEAFF | TGTGCCAGCAGTCCTCTGGGACAGGTGAACACTGAAGCTTTCTTT
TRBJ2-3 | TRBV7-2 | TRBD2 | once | CASSLGGAGGLRDTQYF | TGTGCCAGCAGCTTAGGAGGCGCGGGGGGGCTTCGGGATACGCAGTATTTT
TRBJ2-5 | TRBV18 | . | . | CASSPISGLPSGETQYF | TGTGCCAGCTCACCTATCTCGGGCCTGCCCAGCGGAGAGACCCAGTACTTC
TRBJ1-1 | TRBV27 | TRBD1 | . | CASSQGTGGNTEAFF | TGTGCCAGCAGTCAAGGGACAGGGGGGAACACTGAAGCTTTCTTT
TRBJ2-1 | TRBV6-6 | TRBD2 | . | CASSSPTSPNNEQFF | TGTGCCAGCAGTTCCCCGACTAGCCCCAACAATGAGCAGTTCTTC
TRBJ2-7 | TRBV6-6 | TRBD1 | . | CASSGSLGQGQYEQYF | TGTGCCAGCAGTGGGAGTTTGGGACAGGGTCAATACGAGCAGTACTTC
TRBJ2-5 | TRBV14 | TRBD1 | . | CASRHTGALEETQYF | TGTGCCAGCAGACATACAGGGGCCCTCGAAGAGACCCAGTACTTC
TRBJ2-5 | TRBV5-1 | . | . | CASGAQGLETQYF | TGCGCCAGTGGGGCTCAGGGTTTGGAGACCCAGTACTTC
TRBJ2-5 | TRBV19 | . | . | CASSIVSARGETQYF | TGTGCCAGTAGTATTGTCTCCGCCCGAGGGGAGACCCAGTACTTC